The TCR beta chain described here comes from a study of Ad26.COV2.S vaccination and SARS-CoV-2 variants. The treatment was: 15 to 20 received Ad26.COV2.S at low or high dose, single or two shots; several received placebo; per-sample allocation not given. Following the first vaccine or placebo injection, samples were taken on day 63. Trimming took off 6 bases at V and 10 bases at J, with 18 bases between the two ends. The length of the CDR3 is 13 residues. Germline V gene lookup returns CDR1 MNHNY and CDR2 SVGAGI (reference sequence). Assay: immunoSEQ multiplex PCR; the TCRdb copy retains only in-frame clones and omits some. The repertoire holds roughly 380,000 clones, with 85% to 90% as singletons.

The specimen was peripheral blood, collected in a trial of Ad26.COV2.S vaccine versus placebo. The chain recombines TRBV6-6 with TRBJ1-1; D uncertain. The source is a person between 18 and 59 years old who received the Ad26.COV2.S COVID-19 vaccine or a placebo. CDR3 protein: CASSLLGGPSAFF. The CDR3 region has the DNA TGTGCCAGCAGCCTATTAGGCGGACCGTCAGCTTTCTTT.